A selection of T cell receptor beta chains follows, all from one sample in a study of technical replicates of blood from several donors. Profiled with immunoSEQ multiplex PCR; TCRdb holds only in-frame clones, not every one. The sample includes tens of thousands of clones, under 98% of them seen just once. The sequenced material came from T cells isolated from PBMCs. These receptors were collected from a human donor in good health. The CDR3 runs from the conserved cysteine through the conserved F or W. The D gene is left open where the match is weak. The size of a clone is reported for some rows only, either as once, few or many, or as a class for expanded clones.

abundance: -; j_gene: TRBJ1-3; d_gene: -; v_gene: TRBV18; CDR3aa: CASSFNRERTGNTIYF; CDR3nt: TGTGCCAGCTCGTTCAACAGGGAGCGGACTGGAAACACCATATATTTT
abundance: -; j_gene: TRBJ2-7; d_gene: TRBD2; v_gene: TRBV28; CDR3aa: CASSLGLAGTYEQYF; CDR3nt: TGTGCCAGCAGTCTAGGACTAGCGGGGACCTACGAGCAGTACTTC
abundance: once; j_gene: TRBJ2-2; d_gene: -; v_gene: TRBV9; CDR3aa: CASSASLGGPGELFF; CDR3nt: TGTGCCAGCAGCGCCTCCCTGGGGGGTCCGGGGGAGCTGTTTTTT
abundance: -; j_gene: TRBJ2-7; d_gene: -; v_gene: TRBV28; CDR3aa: CASSLALARPYEQYF; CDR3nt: TGTGCCAGCAGTTTAGCCCTAGCCCGACCCTACGAGCAGTACTTC
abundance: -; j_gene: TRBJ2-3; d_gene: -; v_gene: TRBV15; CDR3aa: CATSILSTGYSTDTQYF; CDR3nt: TGTGCCACCAGCATACTATCGACAGGCTATAGCACAGATACGCAGTATTTT
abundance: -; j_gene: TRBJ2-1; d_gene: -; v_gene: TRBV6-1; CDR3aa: CASKEGLNEQFF; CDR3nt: TGTGCCAGCAAGGAGGGGCTTAATGAGCAGTTCTTC
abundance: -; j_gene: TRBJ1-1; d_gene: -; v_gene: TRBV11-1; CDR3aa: CASRLNMNTEAFF; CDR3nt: TGTGCCAGCAGATTGAACATGAACACTGAAGCTTTCTTT
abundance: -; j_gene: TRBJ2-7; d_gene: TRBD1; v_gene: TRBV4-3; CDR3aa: CASSQERTGGYEQYF; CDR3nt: TGCGCCAGCAGCCAAGAACGGACAGGTGGCTACGAGCAGTACTTC
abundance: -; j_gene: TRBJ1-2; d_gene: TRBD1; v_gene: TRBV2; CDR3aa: CASRGGQGVPGYTF; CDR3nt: TGTGCCAGCAGGGGGGGACAGGGAGTGCCTGGCTACACCTTC
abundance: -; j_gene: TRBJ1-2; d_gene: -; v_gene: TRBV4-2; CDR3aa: CASSQDRDTQGGGYTF; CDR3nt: TGTGCCAGCAGCCAAGATCGGGACACACAAGGAGGAGGCTACACCTTC
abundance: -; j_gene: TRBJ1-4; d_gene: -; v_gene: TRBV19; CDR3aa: CASRVRDYNEKLFF; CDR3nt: TGTGCCAGTAGAGTCCGGGACTATAATGAAAAACTGTTTTTT
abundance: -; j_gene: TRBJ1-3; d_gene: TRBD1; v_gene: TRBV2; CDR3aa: CASSFRDSRNTIYF; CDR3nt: TGTGCCAGCAGCTTCCGGGACAGTAGAAACACCATATATTTT
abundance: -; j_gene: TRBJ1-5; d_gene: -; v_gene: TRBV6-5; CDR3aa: CASRDAGLSNQPQHF; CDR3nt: TGTGCCAGCAGAGATGCGGGACTGAGCAATCAGCCCCAGCATTTT
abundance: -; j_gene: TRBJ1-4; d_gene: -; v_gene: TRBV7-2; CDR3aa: CASSFSRLGAEKLFF; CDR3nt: TGTGCCAGCAGCTTCAGCCGATTGGGAGCAGAAAAACTGTTTTTT
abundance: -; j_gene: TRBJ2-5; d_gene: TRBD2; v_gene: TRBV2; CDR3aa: CASREFMEREGRETQYF; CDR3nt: TGTGCCAGCAGGGAGTTCATGGAGCGGGAGGGCCGCGAGACCCAGTACTTC
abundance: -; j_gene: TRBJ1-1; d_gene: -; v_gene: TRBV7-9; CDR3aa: CASSLEVDVGRDNTEAFF; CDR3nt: TGTGCCAGCAGCTTAGAGGTTGATGTGGGCAGGGATAACACTGAAGCTTTCTTT
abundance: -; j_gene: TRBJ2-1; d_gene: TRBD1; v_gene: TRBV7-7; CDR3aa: CASSAGQDNEQFF; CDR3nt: TGTGCCAGCAGCGCGGGACAGGACAATGAGCAGTTCTTC
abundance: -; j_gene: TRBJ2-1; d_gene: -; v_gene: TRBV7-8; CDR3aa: CASILWGTQAYNEQFF; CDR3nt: TGTGCCAGCATTTTATGGGGGACTCAAGCCTACAATGAGCAGTTCTTC
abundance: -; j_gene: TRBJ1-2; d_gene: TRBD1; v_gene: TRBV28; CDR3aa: CASRSPGQGSVGHGYTF; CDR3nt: TGTGCCAGCAGATCACCGGGACAGGGGAGTGTTGGCCATGGCTACACCTTC